The source of this T cell receptor beta chain is a study of vaccination and CD4 T cells after COVID-19. The overall study: Four females and six males made up the convalescents, with two Hispanic. Blood was drawn a median 72 days post second dose, range 14 to 241. General study results and limits: A median 86.3% of convalescent patients' SARS-CoV-2-reactive clones emerged only after vaccination. Convalescent patients had 304 of 307 vaccine-specific clones showing spike mono-reactivity.

An Oncomine TCR Beta short-read assay was used to sequence the DNA from cultured CD4+ T cells. TCRdb re-derived calls from the PCR reads in MiXCR, one entry per CDR3 protein. This sample has roughly 19,000 distinct CDR3 sequences, with 56% found just once. Trimming removed 3 bases at V and 2 bases at J, with 10 bases between. The CDR3 spans 14 residues. From germline, CDR1 is KGHSH and CDR2 LQKENI. Treatment reported: approximately 9-day PBMC culture with coronavirus spike peptide pools or control peptides (ViraFEST assay). As regards this clonotype: What it recognizes is unknown.

The chain links TRBV18 to TRBJ1-2, with no clear D. This clonotype was obtained from a human donor who had recovered from COVID-19. Sequenced sample: CD4+ T cells from blood, cultured in vitro. The chain's CDR3 is CASSPMMGNYGYTF. Here the CDR3 DNA reads TGTGCCAGCTCACCGATGATGGGAAACTATGGCTACACCTTC.